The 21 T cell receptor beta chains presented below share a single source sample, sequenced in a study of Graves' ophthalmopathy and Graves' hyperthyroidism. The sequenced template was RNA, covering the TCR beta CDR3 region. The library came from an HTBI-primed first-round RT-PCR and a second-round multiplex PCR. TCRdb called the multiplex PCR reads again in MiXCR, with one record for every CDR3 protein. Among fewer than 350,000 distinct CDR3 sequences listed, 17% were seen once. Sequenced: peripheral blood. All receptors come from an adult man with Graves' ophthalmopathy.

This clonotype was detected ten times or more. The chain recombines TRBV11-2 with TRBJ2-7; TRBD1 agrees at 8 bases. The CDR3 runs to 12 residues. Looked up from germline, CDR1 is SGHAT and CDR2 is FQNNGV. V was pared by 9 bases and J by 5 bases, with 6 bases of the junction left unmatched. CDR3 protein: CASKQGDDEQYF. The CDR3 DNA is TGTGCCAGTAAACAGGGGGACGACGAGCAGTACTTC.

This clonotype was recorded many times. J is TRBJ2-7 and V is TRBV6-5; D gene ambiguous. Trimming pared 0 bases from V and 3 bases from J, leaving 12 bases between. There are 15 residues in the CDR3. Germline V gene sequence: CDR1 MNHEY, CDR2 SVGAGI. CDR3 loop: CASSYSKTLRYEQYF. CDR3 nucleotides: TGTGCCAGCAGTTACTCGAAGACACTGCGCTACGAGCAGTACTTC.

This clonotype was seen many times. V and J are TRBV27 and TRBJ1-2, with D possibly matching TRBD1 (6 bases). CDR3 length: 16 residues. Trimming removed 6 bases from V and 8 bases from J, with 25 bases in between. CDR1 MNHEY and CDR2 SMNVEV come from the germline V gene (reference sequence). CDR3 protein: CASRPRMYGGRLGYTF. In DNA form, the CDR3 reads TGTGCCAGCAGACCCCGAATGTACGGGGGGCGGTTGGGCTACACCTTC.

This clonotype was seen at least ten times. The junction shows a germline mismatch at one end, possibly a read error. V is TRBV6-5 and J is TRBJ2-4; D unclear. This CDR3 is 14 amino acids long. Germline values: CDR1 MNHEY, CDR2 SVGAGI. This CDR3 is CASSSHSSKSIQYF. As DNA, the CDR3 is TGTGCCAGCAGTTCCCACAGTTCGAAAAGCATTCAGTACTTC.

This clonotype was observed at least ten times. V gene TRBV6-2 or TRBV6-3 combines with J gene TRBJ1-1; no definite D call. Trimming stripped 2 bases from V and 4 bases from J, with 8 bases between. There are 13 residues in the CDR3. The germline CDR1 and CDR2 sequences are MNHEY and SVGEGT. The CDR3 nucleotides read TGTGCCAGCAGTTACGTAGACGGCACTGAAGCTTTCTTT. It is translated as CASSYVDGTEAFF.

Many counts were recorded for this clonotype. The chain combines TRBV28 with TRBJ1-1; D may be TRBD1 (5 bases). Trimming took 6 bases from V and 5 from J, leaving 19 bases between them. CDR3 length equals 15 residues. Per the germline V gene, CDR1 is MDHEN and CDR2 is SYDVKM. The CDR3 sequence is CASSPSAQGDTEAFF. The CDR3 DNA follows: TGTGCCAGCAGCCCTTCAGCTCAGGGAGATACTGAAGCTTTCTTT.

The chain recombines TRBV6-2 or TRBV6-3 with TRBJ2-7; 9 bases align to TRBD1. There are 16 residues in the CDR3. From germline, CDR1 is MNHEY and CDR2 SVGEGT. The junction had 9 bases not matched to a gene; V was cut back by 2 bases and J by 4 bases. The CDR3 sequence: CASSYKLDRGTYEQYF. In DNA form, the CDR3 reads TGTGCCAGCAGTTACAAGTTGGACAGGGGAACATACGAGCAGTACTTC.

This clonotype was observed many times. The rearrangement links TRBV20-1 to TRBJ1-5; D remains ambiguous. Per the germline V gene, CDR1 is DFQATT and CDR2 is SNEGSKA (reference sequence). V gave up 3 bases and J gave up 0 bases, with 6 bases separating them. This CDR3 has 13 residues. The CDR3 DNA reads TGCAGTGCTAGTGTACATAGCAATCAGCCCCAGCATTTT. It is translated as CSASVHSNQPQHF.

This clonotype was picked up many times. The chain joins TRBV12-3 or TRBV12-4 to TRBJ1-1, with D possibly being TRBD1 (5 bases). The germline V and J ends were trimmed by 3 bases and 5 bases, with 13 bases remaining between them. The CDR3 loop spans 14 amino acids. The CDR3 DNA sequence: TGTGCCAGCAGTTTTCAGGGAGCGGGGACTGAAGCTTTCTTT. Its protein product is CASSFQGAGTEAFF.

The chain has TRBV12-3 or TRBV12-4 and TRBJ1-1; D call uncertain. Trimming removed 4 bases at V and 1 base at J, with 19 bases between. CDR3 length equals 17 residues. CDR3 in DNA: TGTGCCAGCAGTTCCTACAAAAGGGATTCCCGGAACACTGAAGCTTTCTTT. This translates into CASSSYKRDSRNTEAFF.

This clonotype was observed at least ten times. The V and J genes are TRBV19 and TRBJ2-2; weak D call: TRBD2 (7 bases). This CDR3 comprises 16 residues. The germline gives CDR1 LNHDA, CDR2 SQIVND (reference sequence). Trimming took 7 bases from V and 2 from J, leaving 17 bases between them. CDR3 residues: CASTTWGGANTGELFF. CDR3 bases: TGTGCCAGTACCACCTGGGGGGGGGCAAACACCGGGGAGCTGTTTTTT. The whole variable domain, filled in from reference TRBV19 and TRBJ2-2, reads DGGITQSPKYLFRKEGQNVTLSCEQNLNHDAMYWYRQDPGQGLRLIYYSQIVNDFQKGDIAEGYSVSREKKESFPLTVTSAQKNPTAFYLCASTTWGGANTGELFFGEGSRLTVL.

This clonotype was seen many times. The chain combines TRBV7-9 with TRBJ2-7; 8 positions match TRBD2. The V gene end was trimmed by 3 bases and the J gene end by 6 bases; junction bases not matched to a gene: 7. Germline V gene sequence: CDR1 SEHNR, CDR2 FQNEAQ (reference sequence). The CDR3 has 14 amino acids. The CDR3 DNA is TGTGCCAGCAGCTTTGGCGGGGGGCGGCCCGAGCAGTACTTC. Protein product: CASSFGGGRPEQYF.

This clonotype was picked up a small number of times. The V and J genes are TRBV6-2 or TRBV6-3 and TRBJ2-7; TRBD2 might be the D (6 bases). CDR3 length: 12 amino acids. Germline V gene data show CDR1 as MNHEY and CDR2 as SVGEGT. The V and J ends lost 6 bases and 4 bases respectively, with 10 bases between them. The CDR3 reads CASSLALYEQYF. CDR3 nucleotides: TGTGCCAGCAGCCTAGCGTTATACGAGCAGTACTTC.

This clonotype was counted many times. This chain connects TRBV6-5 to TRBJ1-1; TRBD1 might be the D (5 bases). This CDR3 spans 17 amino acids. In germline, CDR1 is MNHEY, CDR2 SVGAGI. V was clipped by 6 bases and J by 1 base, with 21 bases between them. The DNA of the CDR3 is TGTGCCAGCAGACCGCAGAGGGGTAGGGTGGGGAACACTGAAGCTTTCTTT. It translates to CASRPQRGRVGNTEAFF.

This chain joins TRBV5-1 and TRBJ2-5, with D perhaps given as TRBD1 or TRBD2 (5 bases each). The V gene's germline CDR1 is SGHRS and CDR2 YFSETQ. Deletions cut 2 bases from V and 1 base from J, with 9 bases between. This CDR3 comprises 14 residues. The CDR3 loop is CASSLQEAQETQYF. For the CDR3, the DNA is TGCGCCAGCAGCTTACAGGAGGCCCAAGAGACCCAGTACTTC.

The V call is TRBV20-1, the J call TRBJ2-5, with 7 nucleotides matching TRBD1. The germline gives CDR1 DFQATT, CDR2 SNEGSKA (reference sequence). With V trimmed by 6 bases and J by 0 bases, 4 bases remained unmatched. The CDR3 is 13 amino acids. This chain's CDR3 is CSALGQDQETQYF. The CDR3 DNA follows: TGCAGTGCCCTAGGACAGGACCAAGAGACCCAGTACTTC.

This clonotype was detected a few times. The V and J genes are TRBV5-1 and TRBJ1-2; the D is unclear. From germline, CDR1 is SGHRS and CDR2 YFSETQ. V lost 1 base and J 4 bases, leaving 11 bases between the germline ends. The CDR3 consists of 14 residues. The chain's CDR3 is CASSLQSPPYGYTF. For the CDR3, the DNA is TGCGCCAGCAGCTTGCAGAGCCCCCCCTATGGCTACACCTTC.

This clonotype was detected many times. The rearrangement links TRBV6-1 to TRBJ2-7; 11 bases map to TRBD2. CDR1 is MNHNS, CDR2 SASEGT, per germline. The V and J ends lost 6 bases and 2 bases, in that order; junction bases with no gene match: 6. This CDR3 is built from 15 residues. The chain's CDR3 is CASRDTSGSPYEQYF. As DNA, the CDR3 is TGTGCCAGCAGGGACACTAGCGGGAGCCCCTACGAGCAGTACTTC.

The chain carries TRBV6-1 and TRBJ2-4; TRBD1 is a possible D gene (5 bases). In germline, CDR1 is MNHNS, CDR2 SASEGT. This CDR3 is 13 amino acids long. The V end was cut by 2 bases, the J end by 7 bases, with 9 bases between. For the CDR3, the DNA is TGTGCCAGCAGTGAAATGGCAGGGAACATTCAGTACTTC. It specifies CASSEMAGNIQYF.

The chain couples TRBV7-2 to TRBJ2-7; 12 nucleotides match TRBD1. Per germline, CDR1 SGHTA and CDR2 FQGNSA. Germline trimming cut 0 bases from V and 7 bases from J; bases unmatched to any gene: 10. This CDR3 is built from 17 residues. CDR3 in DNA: TGTGCCAGCAGCTTAGCCAATCGGGACAGGGGGCTCGGGGAGCAGTACTTC. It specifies CASSLANRDRGLGEQYF. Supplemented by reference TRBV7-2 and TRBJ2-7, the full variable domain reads GAGVSQSPSNKVTEKGKDVELRCDPISGHTALYWYRQSLGQGLEFLIYFQGNSAPDKSGLPSDRFSAERTGGSVSTLTIQRTQQEDSAVYLCASSLANRDRGLGEQYFGPGTRLTVT.

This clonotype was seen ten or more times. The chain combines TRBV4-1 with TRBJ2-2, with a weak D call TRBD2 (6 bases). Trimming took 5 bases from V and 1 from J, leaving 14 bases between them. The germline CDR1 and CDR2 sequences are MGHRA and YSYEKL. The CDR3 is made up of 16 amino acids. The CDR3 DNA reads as TGCGCCAGCAGCGACTTGGGGGGAGGGAACACCGGGGAGCTGTTTTTT. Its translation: CASSDLGGGNTGELFF.